There are many counts of the clone carrying this T cell receptor beta chain. A sample-barcoded 5' primer and a J-beta primer mix were used in a second PCR of roughly 7 to 11 cycles. TCRdb re-called the 5' RACE reads through MiXCR, storing one row per CDR3 protein. Of 1,800,000 or so distinct CDR3 sequences listed, roughly two fifths are singletons. The data derive from a study of blood T cells in healthy people across ages. This TCR came from a human donor in good health. The source material was blood.

CDR3 residues: CSVEPASKNIQYF. The CDR3 DNA reads TGCAGCGTTGAACCCGCGTCCAAAAACATTCAGTACTTC. The chain couples TRBV29-1 to TRBJ2-4; D is uncertain. V dropped 2 bases and J dropped 2 bases, with 7 bases sitting between them. CDR3 size: 13 residues. Germline lookup yields CDR1 SQVTM and CDR2 ANQGSEA.